A single T cell receptor (beta chain) is shown here with its context. Its target is not known. These data originate in a study of lymphopenia after photon versus proton radiotherapy. Study outcomes and limitations: Relative stability marked proton patients; photon patients lost diversity and naive cells. Larger post-nadir TCR diversity loss correlated inversely with survival in deceased patients. Oligoclonal CD8+ Temra expansion after nadir drove photon patients' diversity drop.

The CDR3 sequence is 15 residues long. The germline CDR1 and CDR2 sequences are LNHDA and SQIVND (reference sequence). V dropped 3 bases and J dropped 6 bases, with 14 bases sitting between them. This table comes from immunoSEQ multiplex PCR, and its TCRdb copy is limited to in-frame clones, with some not included. The table records 13,000 or so clones, 70% to 90% of them present only once. The chain combines TRBV19 with TRBJ2-2; the D call may be TRBD1 or TRBD2 (5 bases each). This TCR was sampled from a man between 60 and 75 years old with pancreatic cancer. The sequences come from peripheral blood, collected from a patient treated with proton-based radiotherapy. CDR3 protein: CASSIIGIGAGELFF. The CDR3 region has the DNA TGTGCCAGTAGTATTATCGGGATAGGGGCCGGGGAGCTGTTTTTT.